This TCR beta chain was captured by sequencing in a study of shared clonotypes between healthy human individuals. Overall study: In total, the donors were two women and a few men aged 18 to 49. Study-wide points: Sampling covered blood only; tissue repertoires likely differ. When compared with the clonotypes that were shared by all four sorted-subset donors, the non-shared clonotypes turned out to have lower generation probabilities. Naive subsets generally had larger estimated richness than memory subsets.

Clones were read by immunoSEQ multiplex PCR, and TCRdb kept only the in-frame ones, dropping some. The profile shows around 2.1 million clones, approximately 94% of them singletons. Details on this clone: What it recognizes is unknown.

This CDR3 contains 15 residues. Trimming cost V 5 bases and J 3 bases, with 17 bases left between them. The germline V gene encodes CDR1 SGHTA and CDR2 FQGNSA. The chain recombines TRBV7-2 with TRBJ2-7; D is possibly TRBD2 (6 bases). Material: naive CD4+ T cells sorted from blood. Subset here: CD45RA+ positively selected. This TCR came from a man younger than 30 in good health. The CDR3, as DNA: TGTGCCAGCAGCGACAACCGGGGGATTGTCTACGAGCAGTACTTC. This sequence encodes CASSDNRGIVYEQYF.